The rows below give T cell receptor beta chains drawn from one sample of a study of blood T cell repertoires in COVID-19. The method was immunoSEQ multiplex PCR; TCRdb's version includes in-frame clones alone and lacks a portion of them. The sample carries about 160,000 clones, 81% recorded once. Sequencing used peripheral blood. These TCRs come from a man aged 60-69 years with active or convalescent COVID-19. Each CDR3 is given with its conserved first and last residue. Fields, in order: D gene, J gene, clone size, V gene, CDR3 protein, CDR3 DNA. D genes are given only for firm matches. Where a row states a size, it is once, few, many or the class of an expanded clone; other rows omit it.

d_gene: .
j_gene: TRBJ1-1
abundance: .
v_gene: TRBV9
CDR3aa: CASSPTVNTEAFF
CDR3nt: TGTGCCAGCAGCCCGACAGTCAACACTGAAGCTTTCTTT

d_gene: .
j_gene: TRBJ1-4
abundance: .
v_gene: TRBV7-9
CDR3aa: CASRRGGNEKLFF
CDR3nt: TGTGCCAGCAGACGAGGCGGTAATGAAAAACTGTTTTTT

d_gene: .
j_gene: TRBJ2-5
abundance: .
v_gene: TRBV23-1
CDR3aa: CASRAGEGAETQYF
CDR3nt: TGCGCCAGCAGAGCCGGAGAGGGAGCGGAGACCCAGTACTTC

d_gene: .
j_gene: TRBJ2-2
abundance: .
v_gene: TRBV6-5
CDR3aa: CASSWGQGATGELFF
CDR3nt: TGTGCCAGCAGTTGGGGGCAGGGAGCCACCGGGGAGCTGTTTTTT

d_gene: TRBD2
j_gene: TRBJ2-7
abundance: many
v_gene: TRBV5-1
CDR3aa: CASSPGGLAGEGYEQYF
CDR3nt: TGCGCCAGCAGCCCAGGGGGACTAGCGGGAGAGGGGTACGAGCAGTACTTC

d_gene: TRBD2
j_gene: TRBJ2-3
abundance: .
v_gene: TRBV4-2
CDR3aa: CASSQGTSGGAADTQYF
CDR3nt: TGTGCCAGCAGCCAGGGGACTAGCGGGGGGGCCGCAGATACGCAGTATTTT

d_gene: .
j_gene: TRBJ1-5
abundance: .
v_gene: TRBV6-1
CDR3aa: CASSEWVAQPQHF
CDR3nt: TGTGCCAGCAGTGAATGGGTAGCTCAGCCCCAGCATTTT

d_gene: TRBD1
j_gene: TRBJ1-2
abundance: .
v_gene: TRBV13
CDR3aa: CASSLDRGGLRNYGYTF
CDR3nt: TGTGCCAGCAGCTTAGACAGGGGGGGGCTTCGAAACTATGGCTACACCTTC

d_gene: .
j_gene: TRBJ1-2
abundance: few
v_gene: TRBV28
CDR3aa: CASSLLYRYTF
CDR3nt: TGTGCCAGCAGTTTACTTTATCGCTACACCTTC

d_gene: TRBD1
j_gene: TRBJ2-5
abundance: .
v_gene: TRBV7-9
CDR3aa: CASSSGQGRETQYF
CDR3nt: TGTGCCAGCAGCTCCGGACAGGGACGAGAGACCCAGTACTTC

d_gene: .
j_gene: TRBJ2-1
abundance: .
v_gene: TRBV9
CDR3aa: CASSVAPGVSYGEQFF
CDR3nt: TGTGCCAGCAGCGTAGCTCCGGGAGTAAGTTATGGTGAGCAGTTCTTC

d_gene: .
j_gene: TRBJ1-4
abundance: .
v_gene: TRBV28
CDR3aa: CASGGGGAVEKLFF
CDR3nt: TGTGCCAGCGGAGGAGGGGGGGCGGTTGAAAAACTGTTTTTT

d_gene: .
j_gene: TRBJ1-2
abundance: .
v_gene: TRBV29-1
CDR3aa: CSVGRGVNYGYTF
CDR3nt: TGCAGCGTGGGCCGCGGGGTTAACTATGGCTACACCTTC

d_gene: .
j_gene: TRBJ1-4
abundance: once
v_gene: TRBV10-3
CDR3aa: CATIGEGSEKLFF
CDR3nt: TGTGCCACGATAGGGGAGGGGAGTGAAAAACTGTTTTTT

d_gene: TRBD1
j_gene: TRBJ2-1
abundance: .
v_gene: TRBV7-9
CDR3aa: CASSRHSTDRANEQFF
CDR3nt: TGTGCCAGCAGCCGACACAGCACCGACAGGGCCAATGAGCAGTTCTTC

d_gene: .
j_gene: TRBJ2-3
abundance: .
v_gene: TRBV5-5
CDR3aa: CASSLLGPPEDTQYF
CDR3nt: TGTGCCAGCAGCCTCCTGGGGCCCCCTGAGGATACGCAGTATTTT

d_gene: .
j_gene: TRBJ1-1
abundance: .
v_gene: TRBV3-1/TRBV3-2
CDR3aa: CASSQSGTEAFF
CDR3nt: TGTGCCAGCAGCCAATCCGGGACAGAAGCTTTCTTT

d_gene: .
j_gene: TRBJ1-1
abundance: .
v_gene: TRBV6-5
CDR3aa: CASSYGGEAFF
CDR3nt: TGTGCCAGCAGTTACGGGGGGGAAGCTTTCTTT

d_gene: TRBD1
j_gene: TRBJ1-2
abundance: once
v_gene: TRBV19
CDR3aa: CASSITGGADGYTF
CDR3nt: TGTGCCAGTAGTATAACAGGGGGCGCGGATGGCTACACCTTC

d_gene: .
j_gene: TRBJ1-5
abundance: few
v_gene: TRBV24-1
CDR3aa: CATGQNQPQHF
CDR3nt: TGTGCCACCGGTCAGAATCAGCCCCAGCATTTT

d_gene: TRBD2
j_gene: TRBJ2-7
abundance: once
v_gene: TRBV25-1
CDR3aa: CATTPSGSYEQYF
CDR3nt: TGTGCCACCACCCCTAGCGGGAGTTACGAGCAGTACTTC

d_gene: .
j_gene: TRBJ2-1
abundance: .
v_gene: TRBV2
CDR3aa: CASGPGTPYNEQFF
CDR3nt: TGTGCCAGCGGACCCGGGACACCCTACAATGAGCAGTTCTTC

d_gene: .
j_gene: TRBJ1-2
abundance: .
v_gene: TRBV29-1
CDR3aa: CSVAGRGNYGYTF
CDR3nt: TGCAGCGTTGCAGGGAGGGGTAACTATGGCTACACCTTC

d_gene: .
j_gene: TRBJ1-2
abundance: .
v_gene: TRBV11-1
CDR3aa: CASSELGGLNYGYTF
CDR3nt: TGTGCCAGCAGCGAGCTCGGGGGGTTAAACTATGGCTACACCTTC

d_gene: .
j_gene: TRBJ1-6
abundance: .
v_gene: TRBV28
CDR3aa: CATGGREGSPLHF
CDR3nt: TGTGCCACCGGCGGCAGGGAAGGTTCACCCCTCCACTTT

d_gene: .
j_gene: TRBJ2-7
abundance: .
v_gene: TRBV5-1
CDR3aa: CASSLEGRAYEQYF
CDR3nt: TGCGCCAGCAGCTTGGAGGGCAGGGCCTACGAGCAGTACTTC